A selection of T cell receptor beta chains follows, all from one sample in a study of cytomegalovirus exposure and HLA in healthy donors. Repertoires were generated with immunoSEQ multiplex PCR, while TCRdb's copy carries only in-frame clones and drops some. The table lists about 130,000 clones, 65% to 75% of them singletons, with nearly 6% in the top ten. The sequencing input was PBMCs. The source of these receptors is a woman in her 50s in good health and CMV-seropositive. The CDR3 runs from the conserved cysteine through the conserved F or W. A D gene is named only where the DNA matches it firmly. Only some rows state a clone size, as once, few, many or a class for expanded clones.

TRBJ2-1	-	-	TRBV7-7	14	TGTGCTAGCAGCCCAGGGATCTCCTACAATGAGCAGTTCTTC	CASSPGISYNEQFF
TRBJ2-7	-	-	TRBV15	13	TGTGCCACCAGCAGAGCGACATTCTACGAGCAGTACTTC	CATSRATFYEQYF
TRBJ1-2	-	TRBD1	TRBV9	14	TGTGCCAGCACCGCGGGACAGGCCGCGTATGGCTACACCTTC	CASTAGQAAYGYTF
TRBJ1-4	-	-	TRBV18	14	TGTGCCAGCTCACCGGGGCAATATAATGAAAAACTGTTTTTT	CASSPGQYNEKLFF
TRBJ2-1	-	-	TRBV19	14	TGTGCCAGTAGTATAGGGACTATTTACAATGAGCAGTTCTTC	CASSIGTIYNEQFF
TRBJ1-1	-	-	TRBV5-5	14	TGTGCCAGCAGCTTGGAACCGCAGGGCGTTGAAGCTTTCTTT	CASSLEPQGVEAFF
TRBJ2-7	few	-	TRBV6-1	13	TGTGCCAGCAGACACCCAGGGGCGCTCGAGCAGTACTTC	CASRHPGALEQYF
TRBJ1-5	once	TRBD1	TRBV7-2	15	TGTGCCAGCAGCTTGACAGGGGGCAGCAATCAGCCCCAGCATTTT	CASSLTGGSNQPQHF
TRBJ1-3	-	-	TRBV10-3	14	TGTGCCATCAGTGAGGAGACAGTTGGAAACACCATATATTTT	CAISEETVGNTIYF
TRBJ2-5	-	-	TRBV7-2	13	TGTGCCAGCAGCTTAGGTTCAAAAGAGACCCAGTACTTC	CASSLGSKETQYF
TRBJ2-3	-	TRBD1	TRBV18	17	TGTGCCAGCTCACCAAGGACGACAGGGAGTAGCGCAGATACGCAGTATTTT	CASSPRTTGSSADTQYF
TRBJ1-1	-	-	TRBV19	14	TGTGCCAGTAGCGGCAGCTGGAGGGACACTGAAGCTTTCTTT	CASSGSWRDTEAFF
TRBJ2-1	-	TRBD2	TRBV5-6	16	TGTGCCAGCAGCTGGGGGCTAGCGGGGGTGTACAATGAGCAGTTCTTC	CASSWGLAGVYNEQFF
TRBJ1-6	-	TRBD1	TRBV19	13	TGTGCCAGTATGCAGGGGGTTAATTCACCCCTCCACTTT	CASMQGVNSPLHF
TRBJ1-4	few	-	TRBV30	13	TGTGCCTGGAGTGACAGTTTGAATGAAAAACTGTTTTTT	CAWSDSLNEKLFF
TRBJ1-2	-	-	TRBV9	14	TGTGCCAGCAGCGCAAGGGGTCCGTTCGTTGGCTACACCTTC	CASSARGPFVGYTF
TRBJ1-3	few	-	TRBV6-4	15	TGTGCCAGCTCCCAGGAACAGGGCTCTGGAAACACCATATATTTT	CASSQEQGSGNTIYF
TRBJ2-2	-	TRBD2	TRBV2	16	TGTGCCAGCAGGACTAGCGGGGGGTTCTACACCGGGGAGCTGTTTTTT	CASRTSGGFYTGELFF
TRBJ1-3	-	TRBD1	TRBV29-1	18	TGCAGCGTTAAAAAGGGGGCGCGTCAAGGGAAAGACGGAAACACCATATATTTT	CSVKKGARQGKDGNTIYF
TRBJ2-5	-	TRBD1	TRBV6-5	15	TGTGCCAGCAGTCCCCGGGACAGGGGCATCGAGACCCAGTACTTC	CASSPRDRGIETQYF
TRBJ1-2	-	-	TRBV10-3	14	TGTGCCATCAGTGAGTCAGTGGCCCTCTATGGCTACACCTTC	CAISESVALYGYTF
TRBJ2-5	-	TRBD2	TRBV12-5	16	TGTGCTAGTGGTTTGAACCGCGGGGGGGCCTTGGAGACCCAGTACTTC	CASGLNRGGALETQYF
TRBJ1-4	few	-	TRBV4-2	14	TGTGCCAGCAGCCGGCCCCGCCGCGGGGAAAAACTGTTTTTT	CASSRPRRGEKLFF
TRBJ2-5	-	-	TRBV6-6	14	TGTGCCAGCAGCCTCGACTTTAGGGGGGAGACCCAGTACTTC	CASSLDFRGETQYF
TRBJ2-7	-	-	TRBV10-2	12	TGCGCCAGCAGTGAGTTTAGCGACGAGCAGTACTTC	CASSEFSDEQYF
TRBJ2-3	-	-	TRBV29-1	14	TGCAGCGTTGAAGATCAGGGGCCTGGAGATACGCAGTATTTT	CSVEDQGPGDTQYF
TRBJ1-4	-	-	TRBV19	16	TGTGCCCGTAGTAGCCCCCCCCAGGGGTCTAAAGAAAAACTGTTTTTT	CARSSPPQGSKEKLFF
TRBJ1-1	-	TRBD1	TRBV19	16	TGTGCCAGTAGTATCCGGTCAGGGGGCGGGAACACTGAAGCTTTCTTT	CASSIRSGGGNTEAFF
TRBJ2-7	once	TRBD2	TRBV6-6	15	TGTGCCAGCGAGTTCGGGGCGGGGGGGCCAGATGAGCAGTACTTC	CASEFGAGGPDEQYF
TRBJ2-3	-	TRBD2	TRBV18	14	TGTGCCAGCTATACGGGACTAGCGTCAGATACGCAGTATTTT	CASYTGLASDTQYF
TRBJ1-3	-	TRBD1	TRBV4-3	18	TGCGCCAGCAGCCAAGATCCCCCCGGGACAGGGTCCGGAAACACCATATATTTT	CASSQDPPGTGSGNTIYF
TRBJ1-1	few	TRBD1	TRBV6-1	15	TGTGCCAGCAGTAAACAGGGGGGTATCGGCACTGAAGCTTTCTTT	CASSKQGGIGTEAFF
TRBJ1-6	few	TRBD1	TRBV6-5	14	TGTGCCAGCAGAGGGGGCCAATATAATTCACCCCTCCACTTT	CASRGGQYNSPLHF
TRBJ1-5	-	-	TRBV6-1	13	TGTGCCAGCAGTGCAGGGAGCAATCAGCCCCAGCATTTT	CASSAGSNQPQHF
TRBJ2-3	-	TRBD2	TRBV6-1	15	TGTGCCAGCGCCGAGGGACTAGCGGGGGGGAATACGCAGTATTTT	CASAEGLAGGNTQYF
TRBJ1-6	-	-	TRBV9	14	TGTGCCAGCAGCGAAGCAGGGGATAATTCACCCCTCCACTTT	CASSEAGDNSPLHF
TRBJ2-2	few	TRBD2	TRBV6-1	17	TGTGCCAGCAGTGAGCGGGGGGCGGGGGGATCAACCGGGGAGCTGTTTTTT	CASSERGAGGSTGELFF
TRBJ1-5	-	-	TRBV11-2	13	TGTGCCAGCAGCGCTAATACAGCACAGCCCCAGCATTTT	CASSANTAQPQHF
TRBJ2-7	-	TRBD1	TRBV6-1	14	TGTGCCAGCAGTGAACTGGGACAGAAATACGAGCAGTACTTC	CASSELGQKYEQYF